This T cell receptor beta chain was captured by sequencing in a study of cytomegalovirus exposure and HLA in healthy donors. Primers for the PCR totalled 60 Vbeta and 13 Jbeta. Sequencing used immunoSEQ multiplex PCR; TCRdb keeps in-frame clones, though not all of them. The repertoire holds fewer than 200,000 clones, with over 80% as singletons. Healthy bone marrow donors formed the donor group. The clonotype was recovered from a girl between 5 and 17 years old in good health and CMV-seropositive. Sequencing was done on a sample of PBMCs.

CDR3 coding DNA: TGTGCCAGCAGCTACATAGTAGGGGGCCCGGCCTACGAGCAGTACTTC. It is translated as CASSYIVGGPAYEQYF. V gene TRBV28 combines with J gene TRBJ2-7; 7 bases match TRBD1. The trim removed 6 bases at V and 2 bases at J, leaving 13 bases unmatched. The CDR3 runs 16 residues. Per the germline V gene, CDR1 is MDHEN and CDR2 is SYDVKM.